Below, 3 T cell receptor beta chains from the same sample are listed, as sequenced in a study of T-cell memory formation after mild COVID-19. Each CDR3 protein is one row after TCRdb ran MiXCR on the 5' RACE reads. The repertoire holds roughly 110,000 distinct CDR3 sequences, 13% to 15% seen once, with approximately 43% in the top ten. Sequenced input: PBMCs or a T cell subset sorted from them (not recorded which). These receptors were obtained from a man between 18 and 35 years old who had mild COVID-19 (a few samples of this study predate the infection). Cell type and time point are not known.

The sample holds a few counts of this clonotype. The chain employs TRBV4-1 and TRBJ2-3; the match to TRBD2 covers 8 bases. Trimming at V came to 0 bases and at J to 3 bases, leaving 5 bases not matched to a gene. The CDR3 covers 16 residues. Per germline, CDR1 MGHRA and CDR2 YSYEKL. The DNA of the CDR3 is TGCGCCAGCAGCCAAGATCGGGGGGGCTTGACAGATACGCAGTATTTT. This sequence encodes CASSQDRGGLTDTQYF.

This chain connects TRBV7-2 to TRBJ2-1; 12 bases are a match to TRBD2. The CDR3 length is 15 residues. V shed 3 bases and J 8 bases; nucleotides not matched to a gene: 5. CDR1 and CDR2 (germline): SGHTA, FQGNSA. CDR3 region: CASSLLAGGVDEQFF. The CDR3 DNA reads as TGTGCCAGCAGCTTGCTAGCGGGGGGGGTGGATGAGCAGTTCTTC.

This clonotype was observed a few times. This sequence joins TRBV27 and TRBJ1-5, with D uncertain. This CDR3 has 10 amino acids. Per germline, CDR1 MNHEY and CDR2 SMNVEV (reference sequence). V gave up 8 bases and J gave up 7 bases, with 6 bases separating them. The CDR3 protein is CASGFQPQHF. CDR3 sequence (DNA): TGTGCCAGCGGGTTCCAGCCCCAGCATTTT.